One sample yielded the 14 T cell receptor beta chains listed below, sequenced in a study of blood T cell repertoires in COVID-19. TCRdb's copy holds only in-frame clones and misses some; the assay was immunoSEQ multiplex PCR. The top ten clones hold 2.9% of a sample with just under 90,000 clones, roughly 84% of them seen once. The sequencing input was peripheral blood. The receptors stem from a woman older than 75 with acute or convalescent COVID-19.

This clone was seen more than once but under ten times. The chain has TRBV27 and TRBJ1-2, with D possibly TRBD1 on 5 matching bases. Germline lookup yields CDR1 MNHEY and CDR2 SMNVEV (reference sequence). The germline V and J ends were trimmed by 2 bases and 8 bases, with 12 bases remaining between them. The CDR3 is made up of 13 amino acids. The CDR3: CASSLRGGPGYTF. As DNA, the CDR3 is TGTGCCAGCAGTTTAAGGGGTGGACCCGGCTACACCTTC.

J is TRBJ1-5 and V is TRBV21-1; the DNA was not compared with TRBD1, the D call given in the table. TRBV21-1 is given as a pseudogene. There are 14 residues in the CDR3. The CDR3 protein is CASILDRRNQPQHF. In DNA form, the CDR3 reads TGTGCCAGCATACTCGACAGGCGCAATCAGCCCCAGCATTTT.

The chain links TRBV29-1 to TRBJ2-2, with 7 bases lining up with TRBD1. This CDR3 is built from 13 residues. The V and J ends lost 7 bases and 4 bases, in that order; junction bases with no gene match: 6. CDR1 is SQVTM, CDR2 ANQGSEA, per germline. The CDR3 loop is CSARQGGTGELFF. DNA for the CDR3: TGCAGCGCCCGACAGGGCGGCACCGGGGAGCTGTTTTTT.

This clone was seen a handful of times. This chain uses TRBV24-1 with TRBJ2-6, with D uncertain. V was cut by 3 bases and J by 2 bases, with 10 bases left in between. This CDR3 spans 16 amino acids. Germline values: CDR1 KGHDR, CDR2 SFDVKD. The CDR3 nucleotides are TGTGCCACCAGTGATCAACAGCTGGCTGGGGCCAACGTCCTGACTTTC. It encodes CATSDQQLAGANVLTF.

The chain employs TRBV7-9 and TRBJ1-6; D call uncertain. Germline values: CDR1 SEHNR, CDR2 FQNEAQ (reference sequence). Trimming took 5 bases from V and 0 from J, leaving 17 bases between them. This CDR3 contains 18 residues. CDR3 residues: CASSPPPLSGSYNSPLHF. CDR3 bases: TGTGCCAGCAGCCCCCCGCCCCTTTCGGGCTCCTATAATTCACCCCTCCACTTT.

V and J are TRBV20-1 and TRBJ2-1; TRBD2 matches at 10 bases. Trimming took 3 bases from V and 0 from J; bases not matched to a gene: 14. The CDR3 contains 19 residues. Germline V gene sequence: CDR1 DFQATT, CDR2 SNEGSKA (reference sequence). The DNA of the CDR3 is TGCAGTGCTAGTTCGGGACTCAGCGGGAGGGGGGGCTCCTACAATGAGCAGTTCTTC. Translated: CSASSGLSGRGGSYNEQFF.

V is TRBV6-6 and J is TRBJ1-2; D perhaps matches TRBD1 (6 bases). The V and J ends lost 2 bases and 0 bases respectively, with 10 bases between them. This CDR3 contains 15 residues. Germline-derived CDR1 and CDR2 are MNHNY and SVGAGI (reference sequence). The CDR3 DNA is TGTGCCAGCAGTTACCCCGGACAGACTAACTATGGCTACACCTTC. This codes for CASSYPGQTNYGYTF.

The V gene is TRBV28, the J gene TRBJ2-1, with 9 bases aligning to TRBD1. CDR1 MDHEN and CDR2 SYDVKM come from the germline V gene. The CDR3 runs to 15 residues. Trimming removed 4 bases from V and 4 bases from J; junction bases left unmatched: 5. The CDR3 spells CASSSAGTGYNEQFF. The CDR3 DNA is TGTGCCAGCAGTTCGGCCGGGACAGGGTACAATGAGCAGTTCTTC. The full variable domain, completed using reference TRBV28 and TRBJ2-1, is DVKVTQSSRYLVKRTGEKVFLECVQDMDHENMFWYRQDPGLGLRLIYFSYDVKMKEKGDIPEGYSVSREKKERFSLILESASTNQTSMYLCASSSAGTGYNEQFFGPGTRLTVL.

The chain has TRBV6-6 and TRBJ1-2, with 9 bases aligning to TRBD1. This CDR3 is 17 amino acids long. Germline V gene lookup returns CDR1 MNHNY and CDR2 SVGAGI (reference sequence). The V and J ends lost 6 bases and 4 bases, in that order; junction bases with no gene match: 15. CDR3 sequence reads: CASRRQGDFQYGYGYTF. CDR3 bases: TGTGCCAGCAGGCGACAGGGGGATTTCCAATATGGCTATGGCTACACCTTC.

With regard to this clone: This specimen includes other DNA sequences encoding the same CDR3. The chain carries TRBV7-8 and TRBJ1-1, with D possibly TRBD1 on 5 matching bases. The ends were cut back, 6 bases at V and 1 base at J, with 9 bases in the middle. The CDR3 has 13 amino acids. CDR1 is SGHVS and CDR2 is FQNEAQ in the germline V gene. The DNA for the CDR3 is TGTGCCAGCAGTTTAACAGGGAACACTGAAGCTTTCTTT. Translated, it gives CASSLTGNTEAFF.

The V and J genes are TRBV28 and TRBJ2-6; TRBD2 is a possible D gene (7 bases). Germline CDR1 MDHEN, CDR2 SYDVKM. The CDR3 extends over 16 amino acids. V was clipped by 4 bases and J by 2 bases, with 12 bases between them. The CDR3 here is CASSWGGGTGANVLTF. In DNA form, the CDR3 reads TGTGCCAGCAGTTGGGGCGGGGGCACTGGGGCCAACGTCCTGACTTTC.

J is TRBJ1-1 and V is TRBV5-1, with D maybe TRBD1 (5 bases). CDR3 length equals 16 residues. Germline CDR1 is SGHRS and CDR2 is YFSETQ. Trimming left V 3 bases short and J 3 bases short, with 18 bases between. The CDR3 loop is CASSYTGGIRDTEAFF. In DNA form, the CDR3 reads TGCGCCAGCAGCTATACGGGGGGTATTCGCGACACTGAAGCTTTCTTT.

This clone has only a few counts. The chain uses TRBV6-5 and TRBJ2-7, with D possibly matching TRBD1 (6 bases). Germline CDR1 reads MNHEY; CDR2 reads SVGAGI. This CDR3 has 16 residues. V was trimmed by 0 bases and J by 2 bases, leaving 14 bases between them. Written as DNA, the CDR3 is TGTGCCAGCAGTTACTCCGGGACATGGTTTACCTACGAGCAGTACTTC. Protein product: CASSYSGTWFTYEQYF.

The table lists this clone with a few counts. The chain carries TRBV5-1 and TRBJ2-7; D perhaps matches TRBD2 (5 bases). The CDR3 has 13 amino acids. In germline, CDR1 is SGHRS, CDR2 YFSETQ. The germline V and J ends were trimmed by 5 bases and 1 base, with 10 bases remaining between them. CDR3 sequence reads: CASRDYTSYEQYF. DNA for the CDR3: TGCGCCAGCAGAGACTACACATCCTACGAGCAGTACTTC.